The present T cell receptor beta chain was sequenced within a study of shared clonotypes between healthy human individuals. Broader study findings: Naive CD4 clonotypes were shared across a handful of donors at 4.5% to 6%. Read depth was anticipated to influence clonotype sharing among donors.

Per the germline V gene, CDR1 is SGDLS and CDR2 is YYNGEE. CDR3 length equals 13 residues. Trimming cost V 4 bases and J 10 bases, with 14 bases left between them. A CD45RA+ naive subset and a CD45RA-negative memory subset were split from CD4+ cells. Clones were sequenced by immunoSEQ multiplex PCR, and TCRdb holds only the in-frame ones, with some missing. The table records about 2.3 million clones, 85% to 95% of them present only once. In the case of this clone: The antigen is unknown.

The receptor's source is a man between 18 and 35 years old in good health. Some clones in this sample may be carry-over from other donors' samples. The rearrangement joins TRBV9 to TRBJ1-4, with D unclear. The sequencing input was naive CD4+ T cells from PBMCs. Indicated subset: CD45RA+ positively selected. In DNA form, the CDR3 reads TGTGCCAGCAGCACAAGATCCGGTGGAAAACTGTTTTTT. Translated: CASSTRSGGKLFF.